This T cell receptor beta chain was sequenced for a study of shared clonotypes between healthy human individuals. Measured with immunoSEQ multiplex PCR; TCRdb has only the in-frame clones, and not every one. This sample has roughly 1,100,000 clones, with around four fifths found just once. Nashville, Tennessee was home to all donors, each a Caucasian adult. Germline-derived CDR1 and CDR2 are MNHNS and SASEGT. This CDR3 has 11 amino acids. The germline V and J ends were trimmed by 5 bases and 4 bases, with 5 bases remaining between them. Overall study results and limits: It was the non-shared clonotypes that had lower generation probabilities than clonotypes shared by all four donors.

Of note for this clone: Its target is unknown.

The genes are TRBV6-1 and TRBJ2-5; D ambiguous. The TCR originated in a man between 18 and 29 years old in good health. Sample: memory CD4+ T cells sorted from blood. Subset noted: CD45RA-negative fraction. The CDR3: CASSTTETQYF. CDR3 DNA sequence: TGTGCCAGCAGTACTACAGAGACCCAGTACTTC.